The 30 T cell receptor beta chains presented below share a single source sample, sequenced in a study of blood T cell repertoires in COVID-19. Measured with immunoSEQ multiplex PCR; TCRdb has only the in-frame clones, and not every one. The sample includes some 240,000 clones, approximately 90% seen only once; the top ten take more than 6%. The sample was peripheral blood. The receptors derive from a man aged 60 to 69 who had recovered from COVID-19.

The rearrangement links TRBV4-1 to TRBJ1-2; perhaps TRBD1 as D (5 bases). Per the germline V gene, CDR1 is MGHRA and CDR2 is YSYEKL. The CDR3 totals 14 residues. Trimming took 4 bases from V and 5 from J, leaving 14 bases between them. In DNA, the CDR3 is TGCGCCAGCAGCCTATTCGGGGGTGATTATGGCTACACCTTC. Protein sequence: CASSLFGGDYGYTF.

The chain combines TRBV5-1 with TRBJ2-4; 12 bases match TRBD2. V was pared by 0 bases and J by 5 bases, with 6 bases of the junction left unmatched. CDR3 length equals 17 residues. Looked up from germline, CDR1 is SGHRS and CDR2 is YFSETQ. CDR3 region: CASSLEMTSGGQNIQYF. CDR3 bases: TGCGCCAGCAGCTTGGAAATGACTAGCGGGGGCCAAAACATTCAGTACTTC. The variable domain in full, completed from reference TRBV5-1 and TRBJ2-4, reads KAGVTQTPRYLIKTRGQQVTLSCSPISGHRSVSWYQQTPGQGLQFLFEYFSETQRNKGNFPGRFSGRQFSNSRSEMNVSTLELGDSALYLCASSLEMTSGGQNIQYFGAGTRLSVL.

This chain joins TRBV10-2 and TRBJ2-1, with a weak D call TRBD2 (6 bases). The V gene lost 5 bases and the J gene lost 4 bases, with 9 bases spanning the gap. Germline CDR1 is WSHSY and CDR2 is SAAADI. This CDR3 is built from 13 residues. For the CDR3, the DNA is TGCGCCAGCAGTTCCGGGAGATACAATGAGCAGTTCTTC. As protein: CASSSGRYNEQFF.

This clone has only one observation. The chain carries TRBV2 and TRBJ1-1, with 7 bases identical to TRBD1. The CDR3 has 13 residues. The trim removed 5 bases at V and 1 base at J, leaving 1 base unmatched. Germline V gene data show CDR1 as SNHLY and CDR2 as FYNNEI. The CDR3 spells CASSRDRNTEAFF. The CDR3 coding sequence is TGTGCCAGCAGTCGGGACAGGAACACTGAAGCTTTCTTT.

The chain employs TRBV19 and TRBJ2-5; the D gene is possibly TRBD2 (8 bases). This CDR3 region has 16 residues. The V and J ends lost 3 bases and 4 bases respectively, with 18 bases between them. Germline V gives CDR1 LNHDA, CDR2 SQIVND (reference sequence). CDR3 nucleotides: TGTGCCAGTAGTATTTTAGCGGGACAGCGACGAGAGACCCAGTACTTC. This translates into CASSILAGQRRETQYF.

The V call is TRBV23-1, the J call TRBJ2-5, with TRBD1 identical over 9 bases. TRBV23-1 is noted as an ORF with a role that remains uncertain. CDR3 length: 17 amino acids. V was pared by 3 bases and J by 2 bases, with 10 bases of the junction left unmatched. Written as DNA, the CDR3 is TGCGCCAGCAGTCACCTACCTTTAGACAGGGGGCAAGAGACCCAGTACTTC. This encodes CASSHLPLDRGQETQYF.

This clone was detected ten times or more. The rearrangement joins TRBV18 to TRBJ2-3; 9 nucleotides agree with TRBD2. The CDR3 covers 16 residues. Germline V gene data show CDR1 as KGHSH and CDR2 as LQKENI. The junction had 3 bases not matched to a gene; V was cut back by 0 bases and J by 2 bases. CDR3 in amino acids: CASSPPGGGATDTQYF. The CDR3, as DNA: TGTGCCAGCTCACCACCGGGCGGGGGGGCCACAGATACGCAGTATTTT.

V is TRBV9 and J is TRBJ2-3; TRBD2 matches 8 bases. This CDR3 has 16 amino acids. V trimming: 3 bases; J trimming: 4 bases; junction bases outside the gene matches: 10. Per germline, CDR1 SGDLS and CDR2 YYNGEE. The CDR3 coding sequence is TGTGCCAGCAGCGCCCCCGGGACTAGAAGGGCAGATACGCAGTATTTT. Translation: CASSAPGTRRADTQYF.

J is TRBJ2-5 and V is TRBV7-9; 7 nucleotides line up with TRBD1. The germline gives CDR1 SEHNR, CDR2 FQNEAQ (reference sequence). The CDR3 has 15 amino acids. J gave up 0 bases and V 5 bases, and 6 bases lay outside the gene matches. CDR3 protein: CASSRQGLDQETQYF. Here the CDR3 DNA reads TGTGCCAGCAGCCGACAGGGTCTAGACCAAGAGACCCAGTACTTC.

The gene calls are TRBV18 and TRBJ2-1, with a weak D call TRBD1 (6 bases). V was pared by 2 bases and J by 10 bases, with 9 bases between. Germline V CDR1 and CDR2: KGHSH, LQKENI. The CDR3 covers 12 residues. In DNA, the CDR3 is TGTGCCAGCTCACCAGACAGGAGGGAGCAGTTCTTC. Amino acids: CASSPDRREQFF.

This clone was observed once. The chain joins TRBV6-5 to TRBJ1-1; weak D call: TRBD1 (6 bases). The CDR3 length is 16 residues. Germline-derived CDR1 and CDR2 are MNHEY and SVGAGI. With 0 bases removed from V and 0 bases from J, the gap between germline ends came to 11 bases. The CDR3 loop is CASSYSRGGLNTEAFF. The CDR3 DNA reads as TGTGCCAGCAGTTACTCGAGGGGGGGGTTGAACACTGAAGCTTTCTTT.

This sequence joins TRBV20-1 and TRBJ1-5, with no clear D. The CDR3 sequence is 9 residues long. CDR1 is DFQATT and CDR2 is SNEGSKA in the germline V gene (reference sequence). In DNA, the CDR3 is TGCAGGTCCCGTCAGCCCCAGCATTTT. The encoded protein is CRSRQPQHF.

This chain links TRBV7-6 with TRBJ2-5; TRBD2 is a possible D gene (7 bases). Trimming stripped 1 base from V and 5 bases from J, with 14 bases between. The germline gives CDR1 SGHVS, CDR2 FNYEAQ. This CDR3 has 15 amino acids. The CDR3 reads CASSLGRGPGETQYF. In DNA form, the CDR3 reads TGTGCCAGCAGCTTAGGGCGGGGGCCGGGGGAGACCCAGTACTTC.

The V call is TRBV6-5, the J call TRBJ1-4, with D hard to call. There are 14 residues in the CDR3. Per germline, CDR1 MNHEY and CDR2 SVGAGI. V shed 0 bases and J shed 5 bases, with 7 bases lying between them. The CDR3 DNA follows: TGTGCCAGCAGTTACTCGACTAGAAATGAAAAACTGTTTTTT. The encoded protein is CASSYSTRNEKLFF.

The CDR3 here is CASSLEGGPWDTQYF. CDR3 nucleotides: TGTGCCAGCAGTTTGGAGGGGGGGCCATGGGATACGCAGTATTTT. The rearrangement links TRBV27 to TRBJ2-3, with D tentatively TRBD2 (7 bases). The V gene lost 3 bases and the J gene lost 6 bases, with 16 bases spanning the gap. CDR3 length: 15 amino acids. Germline V gene sequence: CDR1 MNHEY, CDR2 SMNVEV (reference sequence).

The CDR3 loop reads CASTSATNEKLFF. Written as DNA, the CDR3 is TGTGCCAGTACGTCCGCAACTAATGAAAAACTGTTTTTT. The gene calls are TRBV19 and TRBJ1-4; D call uncertain. CDR1 and CDR2 (germline): LNHDA, SQIVND (reference sequence). V was pared by 7 bases and J by 0 bases, with 6 bases between. This CDR3 is 13 amino acids long.

The CDR3 region is CASSEGLGGQPQHF. CDR3 coding DNA: TGTGCCAGCAGCGAGGGTTTGGGCGGTCAGCCCCAGCATTTT. The chain recombines TRBV5-6 with TRBJ1-5; D unresolved. Germline-derived CDR1 and CDR2 are SGHDT and YYEEEE. CDR3 size: 14 residues. The V end was cut by 4 bases, the J end by 6 bases, with 14 bases between. Using reference TRBV5-6 and TRBJ1-5 for the parts outside the CDR3, the full variable domain is DAGVTQSPTHLIKTRGQQVTLRCSPKSGHDTVSWYQQALGQGPQFIFQYYEEEERQRGNFPDRFSGHQFPNYSSELNVNALLLGDSALYLCASSEGLGGQPQHFGDGTRLSIL.

V usage is TRBV28 and J usage is TRBJ1-2, with no clear D. Germline CDR1 MDHEN, CDR2 SYDVKM. The ends were cut back, 2 bases at V and 0 bases at J, with 7 bases in the middle. The CDR3 spans 14 residues. CDR3 bases: TGTGCCAGCAGTTTAGTTCTGTCTAACTATGGCTACACCTTC. It encodes CASSLVLSNYGYTF.

The chain has TRBV18 and TRBJ1-5; 7 nucleotides match TRBD1. J was trimmed by 5 bases and V by 3 bases; bases with no gene match: 7. Germline CDR1 and CDR2: KGHSH and LQKENI. CDR3 length equals 15 residues. CDR3 DNA sequence: TGTGCCAGCTCACCTCAGTGGACAGGAGATCAGCCCCAGCATTTT. This gives the protein CASSPQWTGDQPQHF.

The CDR3 DNA sequence: TGCGCCAGCAGCTTGGGGGCTAGCGGAGGCACAGATACGCAGTATTTT. Encoded protein: CASSLGASGGTDTQYF. The chain joins TRBV5-1 to TRBJ2-3; 7 bases align to TRBD2. From germline, CDR1 is SGHRS and CDR2 YFSETQ. This CDR3 is 16 amino acids long. With 0 bases clipped from V and 1 base from J, the junction kept 5 bases outside the gene matches.

The chain couples TRBV30 to TRBJ1-2, with D perhaps TRBD1 (5 bases). CDR3 length: 15 amino acids. Germline CDR1 is GTSNPN and CDR2 is SVGIG (reference sequence). V was pared by 2 bases and J by 5 bases, with 18 bases between. CDR3: CAWSYEGVRAYGYTF. The CDR3 DNA follows: TGTGCCTGGAGTTATGAAGGGGTTCGAGCGTATGGCTACACCTTC.

A single count supports this clone. This chain connects TRBV19 to TRBJ1-1; TRBD1 aligns across 10 bases. The CDR3 consists of 12 residues. From germline, CDR1 is LNHDA and CDR2 SQIVND (reference sequence). J lost 13 bases, V lost 3 bases, and 5 bases had no gene match. The chain's CDR3 is CASSIGGQGVFF. CDR3 bases: TGTGCCAGTAGTATTGGCGGACAGGGGGTTTTCTTT.

The rearrangement joins TRBV9 to TRBJ2-3; no clear D. Germline CDR1 reads SGDLS; CDR2 reads YYNGEE. The CDR3 covers 13 residues. Trimming pared 0 bases from V and 2 bases from J, leaving 4 bases between. This CDR3 is CASSVAVTDTQYF. The CDR3 bases are TGTGCCAGCAGCGTAGCGGTCACAGATACGCAGTATTTT.

J is TRBJ2-7 and V is TRBV18; TRBD1 matches 7 bases. Germline assignment: CDR1 KGHSH and CDR2 LQKENI. V dropped 5 bases and J dropped 3; count of bases not matched to a gene: 4. This CDR3 comprises 13 residues. The CDR3 protein is CASSRTGDYEQYV. The DNA for the CDR3 is TGTGCCAGCTCAAGAACAGGGGACTACGAGCAGTACGTC.

V gene TRBV20-1 combines with J gene TRBJ2-1; D unresolved. The CDR3 sequence is 12 residues long. Trimming left V 3 bases short and J 4 bases short, with 7 bases between. Germline assignment: CDR1 DFQATT and CDR2 SNEGSKA (reference sequence). Here the CDR3 DNA reads TGCAGTGCTAGTTTTCTTTACAATGAGCAGTTCTTC. Its protein is CSASFLYNEQFF.

The chain recombines TRBV19 with TRBJ2-6; 8 nucleotides agree with TRBD1. The germline CDR1 and CDR2 sequences are LNHDA and SQIVND (reference sequence). The V gene end was trimmed by 4 bases and the J gene end by 0 bases; junction bases not matched to a gene: 11. The CDR3 has 19 amino acids. This chain's CDR3 is CASSNRAGQGHSGANVLTF. The CDR3, as DNA: TGTGCCAGTAGTAACCGAGCCGGACAGGGCCACTCTGGGGCCAACGTCCTGACTTTC.

The rearrangement joins TRBV6-5 to TRBJ2-3, with 10 bases identical to TRBD2. This CDR3 spans 15 amino acids. Germline-derived CDR1 and CDR2 are MNHEY and SVGAGI. The junction had 8 bases not matched to a gene; V was cut back by 8 bases and J by 3 bases. The CDR3 sequence is CASAVRTSGTDTQYF. CDR3 bases: TGTGCCAGCGCGGTAAGGACTAGCGGAACAGATACGCAGTATTTT.

This chain links TRBV28 with TRBJ1-5; no firm D call. The CDR3 has 16 residues. The V end lost 3 bases, the J end lost 2 bases, and 14 bases lay between the germline ends. Germline-derived CDR1 and CDR2 are MDHEN and SYDVKM. The CDR3 loop reads CASSFLLSGGNQPQHF. Here the CDR3 DNA reads TGTGCCAGCAGTTTCTTACTTTCGGGTGGCAATCAGCCCCAGCATTTT. Together with reference TRBV28 and TRBJ1-5, the CDR3 gives the full variable domain: DVKVTQSSRYLVKRTGEKVFLECVQDMDHENMFWYRQDPGLGLRLIYFSYDVKMKEKGDIPEGYSVSREKKERFSLILESASTNQTSMYLCASSFLLSGGNQPQHFGDGTRLSIL.

The sample holds one count of this clone. V and J are TRBV19 and TRBJ1-6; 12 nucleotides align to TRBD1. This CDR3 is 17 amino acids long. Germline assignment: CDR1 LNHDA and CDR2 SQIVND (reference sequence). The J segment lost 6 bases and the V segment lost 4 bases, leaving 7 bases of the junction unmatched. The CDR3 loop is CASSRTGTGGGNSPLHF. For the CDR3, the DNA is TGTGCCAGTAGTAGAACCGGGACAGGGGGCGGTAATTCACCCCTCCACTTT.

V usage is TRBV14 and J usage is TRBJ1-1; D call uncertain. CDR3 length equals 15 residues. Germline assignment: CDR1 SGHDN and CDR2 FVKESK. V lost 0 bases and J 5 bases, leaving 13 bases between the germline ends. CDR3: CASSQDRYGQTEAFF. The CDR3, as DNA: TGTGCCAGCAGCCAAGATAGGTATGGGCAAACTGAAGCTTTCTTT.